This T cell receptor beta chain was obtained from a study of shared clonotypes between healthy human individuals. TCRdb's table, derived via immunoSEQ multiplex PCR, lists solely in-frame clones and lacks some. Here the sample spans 2 million to 2.5 million clones, 85% to 95% being singletons. Between the trimmed V and J ends, which lost 6 bases and 3 bases, there was a span of 18 bases. Germline CDR1 reads MNHNY; CDR2 reads SVGAGI (reference sequence). The CDR3 extends over 16 amino acids. The receptor comes from a young man in good health. The V and J genes are TRBV6-6 and TRBJ1-5; D is possibly TRBD1 (5 bases). Sample: naive CD4+ T cells sorted from blood. The subset is: CD45RA+ positively selected. CDR3 sequence: CASRTLRGSNNQPQHF. CDR3 DNA: TGTGCCAGCAGGACCCTCCGGGGGAGTAACAATCAGCCCCAGCATTTT.